There are many counts of the clone carrying this TCR beta chain. The antigen remains unidentified. The authors made TCR cDNA by 5'RACE template switching, adding a universal primer site and UMIs. TCRdb independently ran MiXCR on the 5' RACE reads; one entry per CDR3 protein. The table includes about 340,000 distinct CDR3 sequences, about 4% detected once. V was pared by 4 bases and J by 4 bases, with 6 bases of the junction left unmatched. Germline values: CDR1 DFQATT, CDR2 SNEGSKA (reference sequence). CDR3 length: 13 amino acids. These data are taken from a study of T cells after yellow fever vaccination. Study conclusions and caveats: Clones from primary vaccination mostly reappeared after the booster (around 96% CD4, less than 90% CD8).

The chain uses TRBV20-1 and TRBJ2-7; 8 bases fit TRBD2. The sequence came from a man between 18 and 35 years old who received the YFV17D yellow fever vaccine. The specimen was PBMCs, collected 5 days after the yellow fever booster vaccination. The CDR3 reads CSAKLRGGYEQYV. CDR3 sequence (DNA): TGCAGTGCTAAGTTACGGGGGGGTTACGAGCAGTACGTC.